Included here is one TCR beta chain sequence, with context. This sample was included in a study of Ad26.COV2.S vaccination and SARS-CoV-2 variants. Libraries were prepared by immunoSEQ multiplex PCR; TCRdb keeps only in-frame clonotypes and omits some of them. The sample carries hundreds of thousands of clones, roughly 90% recorded once. The length of the CDR3 is 18 residues. V was clipped by 4 bases and J by 1 base; unmatched bases: 14. Germline V gene sequence: CDR1 SGDLS, CDR2 YYNGEE. Regarding treatment: around 19 received Ad26.COV2.S at low or high dose, single or two shots; roughly 5 received placebo; per-sample allocation not given. After the first vaccine or placebo injection, samples were drawn on day 63. This vaccine is an Ad26 vector that expresses the Wuhan-strain SARS-CoV-2 spike.

The receptor comes from a person between 18 and 65 years old who received the Ad26.COV2.S COVID-19 vaccine or a placebo. This rearrangement joins TRBV9 to TRBJ2-3; 8 nucleotides line up with TRBD2. The specimen comprised peripheral blood, sampled in a trial of Ad26.COV2.S vaccine versus placebo. The CDR3 reads CASSTQLGGTRGTDTQYF. The CDR3 nucleotides read TGTGCCAGCAGCACACAACTTGGGGGGACTAGAGGCACAGATACGCAGTATTTT.